This T cell receptor (beta chain) emerged from a study of blood T cell repertoires in COVID-19. Turning to the study itself: Samples representing acute and convalescent COVID-19 were sourced from the United States, Italy and Spain.

Under the authors' procedure: Reference gene primer amplification gave nucleated cell count estimates. Here immunoSEQ multiplex PCR was the method, and the copy in TCRdb shows in-frame clones only, minus some. V, J and clone size reflect that table, while D and trimming were determined from the DNA. Of over 100,000 clones in the sample, roughly 82% were seen once. The sequence came from a human donor in a cohort sampled during active COVID-19. The sample was peripheral blood.

Here the CDR3 reads CASSPVQGPNTEAFF. The CDR3 nucleotides read TGTGCCAGCTCACCCGTACAGGGCCCGAACACTGAAGCTTTCTTT. V and J are TRBV18 and TRBJ1-1; TRBD1 is a possible D gene (6 bases). V lost 3 bases, J lost 1 base, and 12 bases lay in between. The CDR3 covers 15 residues. The germline CDR1 and CDR2 sequences are KGHSH and LQKENI.